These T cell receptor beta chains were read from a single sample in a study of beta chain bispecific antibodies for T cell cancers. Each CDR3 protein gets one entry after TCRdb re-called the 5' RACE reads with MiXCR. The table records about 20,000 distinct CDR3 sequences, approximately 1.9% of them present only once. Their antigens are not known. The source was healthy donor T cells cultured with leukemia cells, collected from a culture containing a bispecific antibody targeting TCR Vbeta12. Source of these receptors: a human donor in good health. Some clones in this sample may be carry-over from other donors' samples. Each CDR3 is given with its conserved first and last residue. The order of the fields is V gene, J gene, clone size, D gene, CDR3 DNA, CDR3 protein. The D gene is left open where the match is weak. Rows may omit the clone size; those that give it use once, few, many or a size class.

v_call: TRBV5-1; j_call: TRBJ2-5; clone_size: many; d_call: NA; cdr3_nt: TGCGCCAGCAGCTTGTGGTTACAAGAGACCCAGTACTTC; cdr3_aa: CASSLWLQETQYF
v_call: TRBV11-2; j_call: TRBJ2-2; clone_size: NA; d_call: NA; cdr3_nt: TGTGCCAGCAGGCCTCGGGGGGAGCTGTTTTTT; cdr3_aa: CASRPRGELFF
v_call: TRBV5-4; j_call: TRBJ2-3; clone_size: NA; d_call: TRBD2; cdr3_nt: TGTGCCAGCAGCCCGTCTAGCGGGGGGGCCCATACGCAGTATTTT; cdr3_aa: CASSPSSGGAHTQYF
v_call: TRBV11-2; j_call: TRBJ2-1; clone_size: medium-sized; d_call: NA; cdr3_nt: TGTGCCAGCAGCTTAGTAGCCTCGGGGTACAATGAGCAGTTCTTC; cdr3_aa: CASSLVASGYNEQFF
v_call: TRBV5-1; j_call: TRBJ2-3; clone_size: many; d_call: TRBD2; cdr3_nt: TGCGCCAGCAGCCCCGGACTAGCGGGCAGCACAGATACGCAGTATTTT; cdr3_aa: CASSPGLAGSTDTQYF
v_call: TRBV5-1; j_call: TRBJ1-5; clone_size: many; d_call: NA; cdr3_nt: TGCGCCAGCAGCTTGGATAACAGGGTCGGCCCCCACAATCAGCCCCAGCATTTT; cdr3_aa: CASSLDNRVGPHNQPQHF
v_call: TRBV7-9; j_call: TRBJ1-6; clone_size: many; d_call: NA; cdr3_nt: TGTGCCAGCAGATACCGGGACGCTGGGTCACCCCTCCACTTT; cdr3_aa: CASRYRDAGSPLHF
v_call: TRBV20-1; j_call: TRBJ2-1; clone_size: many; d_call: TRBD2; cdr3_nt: TGCAGTGCTAGACTCGGGACTAGCGGGGGGGGAGCCTACAATGAGCAGTTCTTC; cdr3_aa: CSARLGTSGGGAYNEQFF
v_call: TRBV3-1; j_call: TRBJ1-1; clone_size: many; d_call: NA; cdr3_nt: TGTGCCAGCAGCCTTACCGGACTGATGATCACTGAAGCTTTCTTT; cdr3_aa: CASSLTGLMITEAFF
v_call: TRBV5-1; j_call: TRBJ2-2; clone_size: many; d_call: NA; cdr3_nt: TGCGCCAGCAGCATGACCGGGGAGCTGTTTTTT; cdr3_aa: CASSMTGELFF
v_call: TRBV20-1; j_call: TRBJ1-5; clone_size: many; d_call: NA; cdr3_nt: TGCAGTGCTAGAGAATTGGTATCGGGACTAAATCAGCCCCAGCATTTT; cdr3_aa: CSARELVSGLNQPQHF
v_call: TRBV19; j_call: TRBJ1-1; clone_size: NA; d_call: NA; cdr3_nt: TGTGCCAGTAGTAGGGACATTGAAGCTTTCTTT; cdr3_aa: CASSRDIEAFF
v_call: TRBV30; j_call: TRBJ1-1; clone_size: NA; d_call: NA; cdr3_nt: TGTGCCTGGAGGACACCCGGGGTTTACACTGAAGCTTTCTTT; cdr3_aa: CAWRTPGVYTEAFF
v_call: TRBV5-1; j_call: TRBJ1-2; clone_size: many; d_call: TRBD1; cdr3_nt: TGCGCCAGCAGCGGAGCCGGGACAGGGGGAGATGGCTACACCTTC; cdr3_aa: CASSGAGTGGDGYTF
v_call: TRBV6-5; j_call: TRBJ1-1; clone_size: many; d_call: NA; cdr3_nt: TGTGCCAGCAGTTACTCGAGGCAGGGGCCTACCCACACTGAAGCTTTCTTT; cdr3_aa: CASSYSRQGPTHTEAFF
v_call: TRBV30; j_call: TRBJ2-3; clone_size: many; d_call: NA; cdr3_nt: TGTGCCTGGAGCCCTGAAAACACAGATACGCAGTATTTT; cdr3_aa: CAWSPENTDTQYF
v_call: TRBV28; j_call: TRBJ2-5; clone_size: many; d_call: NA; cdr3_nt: TGTGCCAGCAGCTTGATAGGGCTAGAGACCCAGTACTTC; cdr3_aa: CASSLIGLETQYF
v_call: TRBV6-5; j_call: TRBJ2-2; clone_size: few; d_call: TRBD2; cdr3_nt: TGTGCCAGCAGCGGGGGGGGGGGGCTGTTTTTT; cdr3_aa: CASSGGGGLFF
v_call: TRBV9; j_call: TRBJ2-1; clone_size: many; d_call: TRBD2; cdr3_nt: TGTGCCAGCAGCGTGCTAGCGGACTACAATGAGCAGTTCTTC; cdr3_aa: CASSVLADYNEQFF
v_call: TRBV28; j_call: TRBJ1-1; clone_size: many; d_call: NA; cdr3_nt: TGTGCCAGCAGTTCACTCGCCAGGGGAACTGAAGCTTTCTTT; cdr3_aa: CASSSLARGTEAFF
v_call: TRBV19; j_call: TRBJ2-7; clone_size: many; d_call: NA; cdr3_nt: TGTGCCAGTAGTATAGGAGGGGCCAACGAGCAGTACTTC; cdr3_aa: CASSIGGANEQYF
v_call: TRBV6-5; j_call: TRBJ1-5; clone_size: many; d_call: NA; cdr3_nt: TGTGCCAGCGGGGGCTCGGAGCCCCAGCATTTT; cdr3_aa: CASGGSEPQHF
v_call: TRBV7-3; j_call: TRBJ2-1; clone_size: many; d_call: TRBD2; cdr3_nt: TGTGCCAGCAGCTCTCCACTAGCGGGTCATAAAGGTTACAATGAGCAGTTCTTC; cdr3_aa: CASSSPLAGHKGYNEQFF
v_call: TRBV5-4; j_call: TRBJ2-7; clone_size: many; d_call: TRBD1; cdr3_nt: TGTGCCAGCAGCTTAGGGGGCTTAGCCTACGAGCAGTACTTC; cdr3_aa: CASSLGGLAYEQYF
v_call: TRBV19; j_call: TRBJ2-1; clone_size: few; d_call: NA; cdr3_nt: TGTGCCAGTAGTATGGACAGAAACAATGAGCAGTTCTTC; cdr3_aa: CASSMDRNNEQFF
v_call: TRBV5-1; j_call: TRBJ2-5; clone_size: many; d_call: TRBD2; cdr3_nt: TGCGCCAGCAGCTTGGCCTGGGGGGGAGAGACCCAGTACTTC; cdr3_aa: CASSLAWGGETQYF
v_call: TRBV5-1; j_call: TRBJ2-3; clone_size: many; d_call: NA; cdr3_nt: TGCGCCAGCAGCTTGGTTAACCCCACAGATACGCAGTATTTT; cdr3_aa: CASSLVNPTDTQYF
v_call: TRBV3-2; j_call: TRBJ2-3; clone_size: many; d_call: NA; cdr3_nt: TGTGCCAGCAGCCCAAACATAGAATGGTCGGATACGCAGTATTTT; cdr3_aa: CASSPNIEWSDTQYF
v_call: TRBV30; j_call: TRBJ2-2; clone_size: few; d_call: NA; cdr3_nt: TGTGCCTGGACCCCCTCCGGGGAGCTGTTTTTT; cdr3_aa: CAWTPSGELFF
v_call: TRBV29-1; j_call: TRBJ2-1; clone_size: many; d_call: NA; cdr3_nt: TGCAGCGTTCGGACGGACTATGGGGATTCCTACAATGAGCAGTTCTTC; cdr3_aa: CSVRTDYGDSYNEQFF
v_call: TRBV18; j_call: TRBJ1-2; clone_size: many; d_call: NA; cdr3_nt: TGTGCCAGCTCTGCACCAACGTCGTCATTTGCTAACTATGGCTACACCTTC; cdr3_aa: CASSAPTSSFANYGYTF
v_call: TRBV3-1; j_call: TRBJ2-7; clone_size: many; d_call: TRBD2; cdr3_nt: TGTGCCAGCAGCCAAGTCGGTCTAGCGGGGGCGGTTGAGTACGAGCAGTACTTC; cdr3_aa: CASSQVGLAGAVEYEQYF
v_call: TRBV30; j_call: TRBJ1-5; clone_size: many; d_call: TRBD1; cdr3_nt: TGTGCCTCCGGGACAGGAGACGGTCAGCCCCAGCATTTT; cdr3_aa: CASGTGDGQPQHF
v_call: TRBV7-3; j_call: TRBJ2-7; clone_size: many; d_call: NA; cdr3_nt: TGTGCCAGCAGCTTACTGTGGCACGAGCAGTACTTC; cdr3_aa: CASSLLWHEQYF
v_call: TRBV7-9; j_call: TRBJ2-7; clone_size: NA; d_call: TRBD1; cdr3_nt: TGTGCCAGCAGCCCAGGGGGTGCCGGGTTTGAGGAGCAGTACTTC; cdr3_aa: CASSPGGAGFEEQYF
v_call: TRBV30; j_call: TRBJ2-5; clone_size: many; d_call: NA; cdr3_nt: TGTGCCTGGAGCGACGGGACCGGGCAAGAGACCCAGTACTTC; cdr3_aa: CAWSDGTGQETQYF
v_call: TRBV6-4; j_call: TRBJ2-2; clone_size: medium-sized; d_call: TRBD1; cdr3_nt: TGTGCCAGCAGGCCCTTAGGGGGCTCGGGCACCGGGGAGCTGTTTTTT; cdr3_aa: CASRPLGGSGTGELFF
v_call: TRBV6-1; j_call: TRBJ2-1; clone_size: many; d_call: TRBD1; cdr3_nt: TGTGCCACAACAGGGGCAGGTGCCTACAATGAGCAGTTCTTC; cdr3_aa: CATTGAGAYNEQFF
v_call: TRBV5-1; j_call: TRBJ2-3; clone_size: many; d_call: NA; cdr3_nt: TGCGCCAGCAGCTTGGTATCCCCAGGGTTGTCAGATACGCAGTATTTT; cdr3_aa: CASSLVSPGLSDTQYF
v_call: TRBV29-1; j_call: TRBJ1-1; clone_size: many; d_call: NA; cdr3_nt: TGCAGCGTTGAAAGGGATCTCGCTGAAGCTTTCTTT; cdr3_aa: CSVERDLAEAFF
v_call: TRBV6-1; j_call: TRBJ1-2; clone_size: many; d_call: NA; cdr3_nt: TGTGCCAGCAGTGAACTCGGGGCAGCGTATGGCTACACCTTC; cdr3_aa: CASSELGAAYGYTF
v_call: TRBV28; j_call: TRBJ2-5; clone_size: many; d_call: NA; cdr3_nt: TGTGCCAGCAGTTTAACCGGGGTGGGGGTTGAGGAGACCCAGTACTTC; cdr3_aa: CASSLTGVGVEETQYF